The clone carrying this T cell receptor beta chain was detected once. What it recognizes is unknown. These data are taken from a study of cytomegalovirus exposure and HLA in healthy donors. Study findings and constraints: Some TCR beta chains (over 150 of them) were listed as cytomegalovirus-associated. Later work showed greater clonal expansion in HLA-associated TCR beta chains than in equally common others.

V gave up 8 bases and J gave up 0 bases, with 17 bases separating them. CDR1 and CDR2 (germline): SEHNR, FQNEAQ (reference sequence). This CDR3 spans 16 amino acids. A multiplex PCR was run with 60 Vbeta primers and 13 Jbeta primers. Here immunoSEQ multiplex PCR was the method, and the copy in TCRdb shows in-frame clones only, minus some. The profile shows more than 200,000 clones, roughly 82% of them singletons. This sequence joins TRBV7-9 and TRBJ1-3, with a tentative D call TRBD1 (5 bases). The origin of this receptor is a man aged 40-50 years in good health and CMV-seropositive. Sequenced input: PBMCs. The CDR3 region has the DNA TGTGCCAGCGTAGGGGACTCTGGGGACTCTGGAAACACCATATATTTT. Protein sequence: CASVGDSGDSGNTIYF.